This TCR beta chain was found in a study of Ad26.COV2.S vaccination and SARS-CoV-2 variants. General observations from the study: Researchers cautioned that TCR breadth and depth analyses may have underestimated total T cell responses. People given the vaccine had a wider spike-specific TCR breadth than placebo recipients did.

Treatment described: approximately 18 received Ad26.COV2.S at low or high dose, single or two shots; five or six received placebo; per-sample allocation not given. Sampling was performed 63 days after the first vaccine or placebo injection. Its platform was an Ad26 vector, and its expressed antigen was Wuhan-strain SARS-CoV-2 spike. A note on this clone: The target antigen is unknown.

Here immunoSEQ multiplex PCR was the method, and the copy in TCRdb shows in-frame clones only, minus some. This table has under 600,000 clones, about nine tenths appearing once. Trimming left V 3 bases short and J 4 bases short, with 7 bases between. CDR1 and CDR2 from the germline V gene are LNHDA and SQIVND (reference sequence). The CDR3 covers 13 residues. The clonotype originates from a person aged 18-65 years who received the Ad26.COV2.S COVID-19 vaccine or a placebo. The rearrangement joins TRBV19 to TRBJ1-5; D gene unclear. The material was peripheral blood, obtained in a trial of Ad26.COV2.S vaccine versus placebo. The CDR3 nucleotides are TGTGCCAGTAGTATTTCCGGAAATCAGCCCCAGCATTTT. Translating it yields CASSISGNQPQHF.